This T cell receptor (beta chain) was found in a study of blood T cell repertoires in COVID-19. Germline assignment: CDR1 MNHEY and CDR2 SVGEGT. With V trimmed by 5 bases and J by 2 bases, 5 bases remained unmatched. The CDR3 spans 14 residues. Study processing details: Amplifying reference gene primers gave estimates of nucleated cell counts. Here immunoSEQ multiplex PCR was the method, and the copy in TCRdb shows in-frame clones only, minus some. That table furnishes V, J and clone size, whereas the DNA furnished D and trimming. The sample lists over 70,000 clones, about 80% occurring once. This clonotype originated in a man aged 70-80 years who had recovered from COVID-19. The chain uses TRBV6-2 or TRBV6-3 and TRBJ2-7; 8 bases line up with TRBD1. The material sequenced was peripheral blood. The CDR3: CASSDGQGPYEQYF. The CDR3 DNA is TGTGCCAGCAGTGATGGACAGGGACCCTACGAGCAGTACTTC.